The next 5 T cell receptor beta chains were all read from a single sample in a study of CXCR3 chemokines and chemotherapy response in bladder cancer. TCRdb itself ran the PCR reads through MiXCR, one entry per CDR3 protein. The sample yields a few thousand distinct CDR3 sequences, approximately 16% seen once. The specimen was collected from a patient whose treatment included neoadjuvant chemotherapy. The receptor source for this set is a human donor with bladder cancer that did not respond to neoadjuvant chemotherapy.

This clonotype was recorded at least ten times. The chain has TRBV20-1 and TRBJ2-1, with unresolved D. CDR1 and CDR2 from the germline V gene are DFQATT and SNEGSKA (reference sequence). This CDR3 is built from 11 residues. V shed 6 bases and J shed 3 bases, with 6 bases lying between them. CDR3: CSANYYNEQFF. CDR3 bases: TGCAGTGCCAATTACTACAATGAGCAGTTCTTC.

This clonotype was seen at least ten times. The chain recombines TRBV27 with TRBJ1-5; D is perhaps TRBD1 (5 bases). Per germline, CDR1 MNHEY and CDR2 SMNVEV (reference sequence). Trimming left V 0 bases short and J 6 bases short, with 15 bases between. The CDR3 is made up of 16 amino acids. CDR3 amino acids: CASSLSIGGLGQPQHF. As DNA, the CDR3 is TGTGCCAGCAGTTTATCGATCGGGGGATTAGGTCAGCCCCAGCATTTT.

At least ten counts were recorded for this clonotype. This rearrangement joins TRBV12-3 or TRBV12-4 to TRBJ1-3; 11 positions agree with TRBD1. The ends lost 6 bases at V and 9 bases at J; junction bases unmatched: 22. The CDR3 runs to 19 residues. CDR3 loop: CASSLYNTGTGGLRGTIYF. The CDR3, as DNA: TGTGCCAGCAGCTTATACAATACCGGGACAGGGGGGTTAAGGGGCACCATATATTTT.

This clonotype was seen a handful of times. The chain links TRBV12-3 or TRBV12-4 to TRBJ2-7; possibly TRBD2 for D (5 bases). The CDR3 length is 13 residues. Trimming left V 3 bases short and J 7 bases short, with 13 bases between. For the CDR3, the DNA is TGTGCCAGCAGTTTGGAGGAAGCGCGGGAGCAGTACTTC. Amino acids: CASSLEEAREQYF.

This clonotype is deemed medium-sized. CDR3 bases: TGTGCCAGCAGCCGCACTTCAGGGACCTACGAGCAGTACTTC. This encodes CASSRTSGTYEQYF. The V call is TRBV7-9, the J call TRBJ2-7; a possible D gene is TRBD1 (5 bases). Trimming shortened V by 5 bases and J by 2 bases, and 13 bases separated the two germline ends. CDR3 length: 14 residues. CDR1 is SEHNR, CDR2 FQNEAQ, per germline (reference sequence). The full variable domain, rest sourced from reference TRBV7-9 and TRBJ2-7, is DTGVSQNPRHKITKRGQNVTFRCDPISEHNRLYWYRQTLGQGPEFLTYFQNEAQLEKSRLLSDRFSAERPKGSFSTLEIQRTEQGDSAMYLCASSRTSGTYEQYFGPGTRLTVT.